This entry describes one T cell receptor (beta chain). No cognate antigen has been identified for it. No qualities accompany the bases; no much larger clone lies one base away. The immunoSEQ Assay, a bias-controlled multiplex PCR, was used to amplify TCRbeta CDR3 regions from genomic DNA. The published analysis was carried out like this. The number of nucleated cells in each sample was estimated by amplification of reference gene primers within the assay. Sequence reads were collapsed and filtered to measure the absolute abundance of every unique TCRbeta CDR3 rearrangement. For each sample, productive Simpson clonality was calculated as the square root of Simpson's diversity index across productive rearrangements. Here the immuneACCESS table is served through TCRdb, limited to in-frame sequences with V and J called. Missing clones are a known gap in these copies; in checked studies unresolved V genes cover under half, and the rest lacks a known reason. That table supplies the V and J calls and clone size; D and trimming were determined from the DNA. A total of roughly 27,000 clones appear in this sample, over 75% of them only once. The top ten clonotypes cover less than 20% of the sample.

V is cut back by 5 bases and J by 5 bases, with 4 bases in the junction unmatched. Reading from cysteine to phenylalanine, the CDR3 counts 13 amino acids. Here the CDR3 DNA is all that survives: 39 bases in frame from base 1. CDR1 and CDR2, per the germline V gene, are SGHRS and YFSETQ. Each collaborating institution followed its own protocols to collect whole blood in K2EDTA tubes. Collaborator samples were shipped for TCRbeta analysis as frozen whole blood, isolated PBMCs, or DNA extracted from either sample type. The data are from a study of blood T cell repertoires in COVID-19 (TCRdb year 2020). About the study as a whole: Collaborator samples came from the United States, Italy and Spain and covered acute and convalescent phases of COVID-19. The prospective study material was composed of cDNA or gDNA derived from T cells, B-cell-depleted T cells, or PBMCs. Deeply sampled blood TCRbeta repertoires from subjects exposed to, actively infected with, or recovered from COVID-19 were included in the dataset. A freely available public database, intended as a resource for researchers studying the immune response to SARS-CoV-2, is where the repertoires were released. The samples were drawn from two sources: the first 160 participants of the ongoing ImmuneRACE study, and 1,254 subjects contributed by 6 global collaborators. Sample metadata almost always included a de-identified subject ID, COVID-19 status, age in years and sex. Where available, HLA class I and class II types were taken from metadata supplied by the sample provider and were not determined by assay-based typing. Findings and caveats that apply to the study as a whole: The quantity of clinical and demographic metadata differed by source and by participant and was supplied without curation.

Rearrangement joined TRBV5-1 to TRBJ2-5, and TRBD2 matches 9 of the central bases. This sequence originates from a human donor with active COVID-19. The donor label of this sample is uncertain. Sequences were obtained from peripheral blood. CDR3 loop: CASSLAGDETQYF. The nucleotides are TGCGCCAGCAGTTTAGCGGGAGATGAGACCCAGTACTTC.